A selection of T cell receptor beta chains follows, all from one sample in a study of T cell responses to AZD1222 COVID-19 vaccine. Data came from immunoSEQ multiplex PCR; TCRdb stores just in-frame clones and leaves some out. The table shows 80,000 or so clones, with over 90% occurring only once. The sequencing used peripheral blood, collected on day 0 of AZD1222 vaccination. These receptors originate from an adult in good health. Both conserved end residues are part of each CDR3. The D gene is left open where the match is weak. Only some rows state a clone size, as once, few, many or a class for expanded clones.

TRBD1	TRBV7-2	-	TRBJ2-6	TGTGCCAGCAGTACAGGGGTTGGTGGGGCCAACGTCCTGACTTTC	CASSTGVGGANVLTF
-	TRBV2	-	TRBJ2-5	TGTGCCAGCAGACTAGAGACCCAGTACTTC	CASRLETQYF
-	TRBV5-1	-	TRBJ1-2	TGCGCCAGCAGCTTGGGGGGGCAACCACAGCACTATGGCTACACCTTC	CASSLGGQPQHYGYTF
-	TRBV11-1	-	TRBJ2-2	TGTGCCAGCAGCTTGAGGAGCGGGTCGAACACCGGGGAGCTGTTTTTT	CASSLRSGSNTGELFF
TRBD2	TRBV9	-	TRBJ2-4	TGTGCCAGCAGCACCCTTAGCGGGGGGGTATCAAACATTCAGTACTTC	CASSTLSGGVSNIQYF
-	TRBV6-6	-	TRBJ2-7	TGTGCCAGCAGTTACTCCGACACCGCCTACGAGCAGTACTTC	CASSYSDTAYEQYF
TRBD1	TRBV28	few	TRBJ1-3	TGTGCCAGCAGCCGGGGACAGGGCCGAAACACCATATATTTT	CASSRGQGRNTIYF
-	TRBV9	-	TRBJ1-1	TGTGCCAGCAGCGTAGCTTTGGGCACTGAAGCTTTCTTT	CASSVALGTEAFF
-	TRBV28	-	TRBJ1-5	TGTGCCAGCAGGGAATCCGGCCAGCCCCAGCATTTT	CASRESGQPQHF
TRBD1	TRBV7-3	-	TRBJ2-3	TGTGCCAGCGGGGAGACAGGGATTTTAGATACGCAGTATTTT	CASGETGILDTQYF
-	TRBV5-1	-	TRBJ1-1	TGCGCCAGCAGCTTGGCCGGGGTTGGCACTGAAGCTTTCTTT	CASSLAGVGTEAFF
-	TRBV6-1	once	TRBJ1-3	TGTGCCAGCAGTGAAACGGGAAACACCATATATTTT	CASSETGNTIYF
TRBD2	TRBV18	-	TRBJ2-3	TGTGCCAGCTCACCGACTAGCGGGGATACGCAGTATTTT	CASSPTSGDTQYF
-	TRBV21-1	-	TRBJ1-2	TGTGCCAGCAGCAAAGGCCCGGGACCGGACTATGGCTACACCTTC	CASSKGPGPDYGYTF
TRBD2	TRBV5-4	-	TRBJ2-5	TGTGCCAGCAGCGCACGACTAGCGGGGAAAGAGACCCAGTACTTC	CASSARLAGKETQYF
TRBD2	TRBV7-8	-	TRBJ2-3	TGTGCCAGCAGCTTAAGGGCTAGCGGGGCCGCAGATACGCAGTATTTT	CASSLRASGAADTQYF
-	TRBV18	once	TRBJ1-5	TGTGCCAGCTCACCATTCGCGGATTATCAGCCCCAGCATTTT	CASSPFADYQPQHF
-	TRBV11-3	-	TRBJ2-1	TGTGCCAGCAGCTTAGGCCTTATAGGTGGCAATGAGCAGTTCTTC	CASSLGLIGGNEQFF
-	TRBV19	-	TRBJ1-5	TGTGCCAGTAGTACCCCGGGTTCCTCCTATCAGCCCCAGCATTTT	CASSTPGSSYQPQHF
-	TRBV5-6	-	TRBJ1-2	TGTGCCAGCAGCTTGGTGGGGCTTAACTATGGCTACACCTTC	CASSLVGLNYGYTF
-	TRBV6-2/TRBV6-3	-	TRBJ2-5	TGTGCCAGCAGCAATGCCGGCCCCGGAAATGCGGCCCAGTACTTC	CASSNAGPGNAAQYF
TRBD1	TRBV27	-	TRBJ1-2	TGTGCCAGCAGCCCGGACAGGACTAACTATGGCTACACCTTC	CASSPDRTNYGYTF
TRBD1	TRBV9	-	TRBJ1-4	TGTGCCAGCAGTCTCACCGGGACAGCGCTTGAAAAACTGTTTTTT	CASSLTGTALEKLFF
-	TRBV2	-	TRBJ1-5	TGTGCCACTTCGGCGGATAGCAATCAGCCCCAGCATTTT	CATSADSNQPQHF
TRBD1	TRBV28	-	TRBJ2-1	TGTGCCAGCAGTTTCGGACAGGGAAGAAAAAATGAGCAGTTCTTC	CASSFGQGRKNEQFF
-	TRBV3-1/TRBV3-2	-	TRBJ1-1	TGTGCCAGCAGCCAATACCGGGACACTGAAGCTTTCTTT	CASSQYRDTEAFF
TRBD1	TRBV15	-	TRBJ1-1	TGTGCCACCTCCTTACAGGGGGCAGGAACTGAAGCTTTCTTT	CATSLQGAGTEAFF
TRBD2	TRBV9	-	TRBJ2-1	TGTGCCAGCAGCGTAGTAAATAGCGGGAGCGAGCAGTTCTTC	CASSVVNSGSEQFF
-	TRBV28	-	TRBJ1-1	TGTGCCAGCAGTTTATGGGGCAGGGAAACTGAAGCTTTCTTT	CASSLWGRETEAFF
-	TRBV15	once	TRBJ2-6	TGTGCCACCAGCAGAGATAGGGCGAGGGGGGCCAACGTCCTGACTTTC	CATSRDRARGANVLTF
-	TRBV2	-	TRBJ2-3	TGTGCCAGCGGCCGACTAAGCACAGATACGCAGTATTTT	CASGRLSTDTQYF
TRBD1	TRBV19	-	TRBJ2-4	TGTGCCAGTAGTATAGTTCAGGGGGCGATAGGAAACATTCAGTACTTC	CASSIVQGAIGNIQYF
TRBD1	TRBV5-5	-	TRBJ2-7	TGTGCCAGCAGCGATGACAGGGGGTTCTCCTACGAGCAGTACTTC	CASSDDRGFSYEQYF
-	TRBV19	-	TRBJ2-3	TGTGCCAGTAGTAGTGGGGGCTACAGGACTGATACGCAGTATTTT	CASSSGGYRTDTQYF
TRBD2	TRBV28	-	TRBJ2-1	TGTGCCAGCAGTTTAGCGGGGGACTACAATGAGCAGTTCTTC	CASSLAGDYNEQFF
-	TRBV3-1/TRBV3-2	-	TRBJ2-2	TGTGCCAGCAGCCAATGGGCCGCCAACACCGGGGAGCTGTTTTTT	CASSQWAANTGELFF
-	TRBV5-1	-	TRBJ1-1	TGCGCCAGCAGCTTGGAGGGACTCGCCCAAGCTTTCTTT	CASSLEGLAQAFF
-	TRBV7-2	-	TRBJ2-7	TGTGCCAGCAGCTTAAAGTCCCCCTACGAGCAGTACTTC	CASSLKSPYEQYF
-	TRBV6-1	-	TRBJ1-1	TGTGCCAGCAGTGAAGCGCGGCCGGCAGCCCCGGGTTTCTTT	CASSEARPAAPGFF
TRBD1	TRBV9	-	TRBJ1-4	TGTGCCAGCAGTGGGGGAATGACAGGGGGCATTAATGAAAAACTGTTTTTT	CASSGGMTGGINEKLFF
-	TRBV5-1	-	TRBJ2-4	TGCGCCAGCAGCACCGACAGTAACCGACTTCAGTACTTC	CASSTDSNRLQYF
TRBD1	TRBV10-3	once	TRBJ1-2	TGTGCCATCAGTGAGCAACAGGGGTATGGCTACACCTTC	CAISEQQGYGYTF
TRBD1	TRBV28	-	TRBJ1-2	TGTGCCAGCAGTTTGCGGGACAGGGGGGGAGGCTACACCTTC	CASSLRDRGGGYTF
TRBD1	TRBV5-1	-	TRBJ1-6	TGCGCCAGCAGCCTCTGGACAGGGGGCCAGTCTTATAATTCACCCCTCCACTTT	CASSLWTGGQSYNSPLHF
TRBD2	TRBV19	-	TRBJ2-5	TGTGCCAGTCGACTAGCGGGAGAGACCCAGTACTTC	CASRLAGETQYF